A selection of T cell receptor beta chains follows, all from one sample in a study of T cells in Graves' hyperthyroidism and ophthalmopathy. TCRdb redid the calling of the multiplex PCR reads with MiXCR, one entry per CDR3 protein. This sample yields hundreds of thousands of distinct CDR3 sequences, of which less than 15% are seen a single time; 9.2% belongs to the top ten. The specimen was blood. These receptor sequences come from a woman younger than 35 with Graves' hyperthyroidism. CDR3s include the opening cysteine and the closing phenylalanine or tryptophan. Each record gives: clone size, V gene, J gene, D gene, CDR3 DNA, CDR3 protein. D genes are given only for firm matches. The size of a clone is reported for some rows only, either as once, few or many, or as a class for expanded clones.

clone_size: many
v_call: TRBV12-3/TRBV12-4
j_call: TRBJ2-3
d_call: -
cdr3_nt: TGTGCCAGCAGTTTTCCCGCAGAAGATACGCAGTATTTT
cdr3_aa: CASSFPAEDTQYF

clone_size: many
v_call: TRBV15
j_call: TRBJ2-7
d_call: -
cdr3_nt: TGTGCCACCAGCAGACAGGACTGGAACGAGCAGTACTTC
cdr3_aa: CATSRQDWNEQYF

clone_size: many
v_call: TRBV29-1
j_call: TRBJ1-1
d_call: -
cdr3_nt: TGCAGCGTTGATTTCCAGGGGCTAGGTGCTTTCTTT
cdr3_aa: CSVDFQGLGAFF

clone_size: few
v_call: TRBV6-1
j_call: TRBJ1-6
d_call: TRBD1
cdr3_nt: TGTGCCGGTACAGGGGACCCTAATTCACCCCTCCACTTT
cdr3_aa: CAGTGDPNSPLHF

clone_size: few
v_call: TRBV20-1
j_call: TRBJ2-1
d_call: TRBD2
cdr3_nt: TGCAGTGCTAGTAGCGGGAGCCTTAGTGAGCAGTTCTTC
cdr3_aa: CSASSGSLSEQFF

clone_size: many
v_call: TRBV5-1
j_call: TRBJ1-1
d_call: TRBD1
cdr3_nt: TGCGCCAGCAGCTTGGGGGACAGGCAGAACACTGAAGCTTTCTTT
cdr3_aa: CASSLGDRQNTEAFF

clone_size: many
v_call: TRBV3-1
j_call: TRBJ1-1
d_call: TRBD1
cdr3_nt: TGTGCCAGCAGCCGAGACAGGGGTGGCACTGAAGCTTTCTTT
cdr3_aa: CASSRDRGGTEAFF

clone_size: -
v_call: TRBV27
j_call: TRBJ2-7
d_call: TRBD1
cdr3_nt: TGTGCCAGCGCGGGGGACAGGGGGGGACGGGAGCAGTACTTC
cdr3_aa: CASAGDRGGREQYF

clone_size: many
v_call: TRBV9
j_call: TRBJ1-1
d_call: TRBD1
cdr3_nt: TGTGCCAGCAGCGAGACTCGGACAGGTGAAGCTTTCTTT
cdr3_aa: CASSETRTGEAFF

clone_size: many
v_call: TRBV28
j_call: TRBJ2-7
d_call: -
cdr3_nt: TGTGCCAGCAGCTGGGTAGGCTACGAGCAGTACTTC
cdr3_aa: CASSWVGYEQYF

clone_size: -
v_call: TRBV19
j_call: TRBJ2-7
d_call: TRBD2
cdr3_nt: TGTGCCAGTAGTGTTAGCGGGAACCCGGAGTACGAGCAGTACTTC
cdr3_aa: CASSVSGNPEYEQYF

clone_size: few
v_call: TRBV9
j_call: TRBJ1-6
d_call: TRBD1
cdr3_nt: TGTGCCAGCAGCGCCGAAGGGACAGCTAATTCACCCCTCCACTTT
cdr3_aa: CASSAEGTANSPLHF

clone_size: -
v_call: TRBV19
j_call: TRBJ1-1
d_call: -
cdr3_nt: TGTGCCAGTAGTCTGGGGACAAACGGTGTCGAGGGGACTGAAGCTTTCTTT
cdr3_aa: CASSLGTNGVEGTEAFF

clone_size: -
v_call: TRBV4-1
j_call: TRBJ1-1
d_call: -
cdr3_nt: TGCGCCAGCAGCCGCTGGGAGGGGTGGACTGAAGCTTTCTTT
cdr3_aa: CASSRWEGWTEAFF

clone_size: few
v_call: TRBV5-6
j_call: TRBJ2-1
d_call: -
cdr3_nt: TGTGCCAGCAGCTTGAGGTCCAGGCCGGGGAATGAGCAGTTCTTC
cdr3_aa: CASSLRSRPGNEQFF

clone_size: many
v_call: TRBV28
j_call: TRBJ1-4
d_call: -
cdr3_nt: TGTGCCAGCAGTCCAACAGTGTTCGGGAGGAATGAAAAACTGTTTTTT
cdr3_aa: CASSPTVFGRNEKLFF

clone_size: many
v_call: TRBV9
j_call: TRBJ1-2
d_call: -
cdr3_nt: TGTGCCAGCAGCGTAGGACAATCCTATAACTATGGCTACACCTTC
cdr3_aa: CASSVGQSYNYGYTF

clone_size: many
v_call: TRBV3-1
j_call: TRBJ2-7
d_call: -
cdr3_nt: TGTGCCAGCCGCGGCTCCTGGGACGGCACCTACGAGCAGTACTTC
cdr3_aa: CASRGSWDGTYEQYF

clone_size: -
v_call: TRBV20-1
j_call: TRBJ2-5
d_call: -
cdr3_nt: TGCAGTGCTAGCCCCCGAAAGACCCAGTACTTC
cdr3_aa: CSASPRKTQYF

clone_size: many
v_call: TRBV28
j_call: TRBJ1-3
d_call: -
cdr3_nt: TGTGCCAGCAGTTTAGGACAGTATGGAAACACCATATATTTT
cdr3_aa: CASSLGQYGNTIYF

clone_size: many
v_call: TRBV3-1
j_call: TRBJ1-6
d_call: TRBD1
cdr3_nt: TGTGCCAGCAGCCGACGGGACAGGGGGTACTCACCCCTCCACTTT
cdr3_aa: CASSRRDRGYSPLHF

clone_size: many
v_call: TRBV7-2
j_call: TRBJ2-5
d_call: -
cdr3_nt: TGTGCCAGCAGCTCCGGTGTGACCCAGTACTTC
cdr3_aa: CASSSGVTQYF

clone_size: many
v_call: TRBV6-2/TRBV6-3
j_call: TRBJ2-2
d_call: -
cdr3_nt: TGTGCCAGCAGTTTCATCCAGCCGAACACCGGGGAGCTGTTTTTT
cdr3_aa: CASSFIQPNTGELFF

clone_size: many
v_call: TRBV11-1
j_call: TRBJ1-4
d_call: TRBD1
cdr3_nt: TGTGCCAGCAGCACGACAGGGGAAGCTAATGAAAAACTGTTTTTT
cdr3_aa: CASSTTGEANEKLFF

clone_size: many
v_call: TRBV6-1
j_call: TRBJ2-7
d_call: TRBD1
cdr3_nt: TGTGCCAGCAGCAGAGGACAGGGGGGAACCTACGAGCAGTACTTC
cdr3_aa: CASSRGQGGTYEQYF

clone_size: few
v_call: TRBV9
j_call: TRBJ1-1
d_call: -
cdr3_nt: TGTGCCAGCAGCGTAGGCCAGACGAACACTGAAGCTTTCTTT
cdr3_aa: CASSVGQTNTEAFF

clone_size: many
v_call: TRBV7-2
j_call: TRBJ1-2
d_call: TRBD1
cdr3_nt: TGTGCCAGCAGCTCCCAGCGGACAGGGGGCGGCTATGGCTACACCTTC
cdr3_aa: CASSSQRTGGGYGYTF

clone_size: many
v_call: TRBV9
j_call: TRBJ2-5
d_call: TRBD2
cdr3_nt: TGTGCCAGCAGCACCCGGACTAGCGGCGAGACCCAGTACTTC
cdr3_aa: CASSTRTSGETQYF

clone_size: -
v_call: TRBV20-1
j_call: TRBJ1-4
d_call: TRBD1
cdr3_nt: TGCAGTGCCCGGGACAGGGGGCAAGAAAAACTGTTTTTT
cdr3_aa: CSARDRGQEKLFF

clone_size: many
v_call: TRBV2
j_call: TRBJ1-5
d_call: -
cdr3_nt: TGTGCCAGCAGTGAAGAACAGGGAAACAATCAGCCCCAGCATTTT
cdr3_aa: CASSEEQGNNQPQHF

clone_size: many
v_call: TRBV27
j_call: TRBJ2-2
d_call: -
cdr3_nt: TGTGCCAGCAGTCTCCGATTACTTTCCGTGAGTGCGGCCGGGGAGCTGTTTTTT
cdr3_aa: CASSLRLLSVSAAGELFF

clone_size: few
v_call: TRBV5-6
j_call: TRBJ2-2
d_call: -
cdr3_nt: TGTGCCAGCAGCTTGGCATCCAGCACCGGGGAGCTGTTTTTT
cdr3_aa: CASSLASSTGELFF

clone_size: many
v_call: TRBV9
j_call: TRBJ2-1
d_call: -
cdr3_nt: TGTGCCAGCAGCACCCGGGACCTGAGAGGCGATGAGCAGTTCTTC
cdr3_aa: CASSTRDLRGDEQFF

clone_size: many
v_call: TRBV6-1
j_call: TRBJ2-5
d_call: -
cdr3_nt: TGTGCCACCGAAGAGACAAGAAAAGAGACCCAGTACTTC
cdr3_aa: CATEETRKETQYF

clone_size: many
v_call: TRBV18
j_call: TRBJ2-5
d_call: -
cdr3_nt: TGTGCCAGCTCATTACCCTCGGAGACCCAGTACTTC
cdr3_aa: CASSLPSETQYF

clone_size: -
v_call: TRBV6-1
j_call: TRBJ1-5
d_call: -
cdr3_nt: TGTGCCAGCAGCAACCATCCCCGGCAGCCCCAGCATTTT
cdr3_aa: CASSNHPRQPQHF

clone_size: -
v_call: TRBV3-1
j_call: TRBJ2-7
d_call: -
cdr3_nt: TGTGCCACCGGCAGGGACTACGAGCAGTACTTC
cdr3_aa: CATGRDYEQYF

clone_size: many
v_call: TRBV20-1
j_call: TRBJ1-5
d_call: TRBD1
cdr3_nt: TGCAGTGCTCAGGGGGAGGGCTTGGGCCTTCATCAGCCCCAGCATTTT
cdr3_aa: CSAQGEGLGLHQPQHF

clone_size: many
v_call: TRBV5-1
j_call: TRBJ2-3
d_call: TRBD1
cdr3_nt: TGCGCCAGCAGCTACTCGAGGGGGACAGGGATCCTCACAGATACGCAGTATTTT
cdr3_aa: CASSYSRGTGILTDTQYF

clone_size: -
v_call: TRBV5-4
j_call: TRBJ1-2
d_call: TRBD1
cdr3_nt: TGTGCCAGCAGCTCGGACAGGGGTAACTATGGCTACACCTTC
cdr3_aa: CASSSDRGNYGYTF